This entry lists 28 T cell receptor beta chains sequenced from one sample in a study of PD-1 blockade in mismatch repair-deficient tumors. Time point indicated: roughly 11-day in vitro stimulation with candidate neoantigen peptide 2. No antigen has been assigned to these receptors. Generated by immunoSEQ multiplex PCR, the TCRdb table keeps only in-frame clones and is missing some. The data hold 8,500 to 10,000 clones, with more than 75% observed a single time. Sequenced material: cells cultured in vitro, taken from a patient treated with pembrolizumab. The receptors derive from an adult with mismatch repair-deficient cancer.

J is TRBJ1-1 and V is TRBV30; D remains unclear. This CDR3 has 12 amino acids. CDR1 is GTSNPN, CDR2 SVGIG, per germline (reference sequence). V was clipped by 5 bases and J by 7 bases, with 14 bases between them. CDR3 sequence reads: CAWGGYIGEAFF. DNA for the CDR3: TGTGCCTGGGGAGGGTATATTGGTGAAGCTTTCTTT.

The CDR3 here is CASSQWGTGPRGNTGELFF. The CDR3 coding sequence is TGTGCCAGCAGCCAGTGGGGGACAGGACCCCGCGGGAACACCGGGGAGCTGTTTTTT. The rearrangement links TRBV7-9 to TRBJ2-2; 8 nucleotides line up with TRBD1. From germline, CDR1 is SEHNR and CDR2 FQNEAQ (reference sequence). The CDR3 spans 19 residues. J lost 1 base, V lost 5 bases, and 15 bases had no gene match.

In this sample, this clone turned up once. The chain recombines TRBV19 with TRBJ1-1; D might be TRBD1 (5 bases). The CDR3 sequence is 14 residues long. With 3 bases removed from V and 4 bases from J, the gap between germline ends came to 12 bases. Per the germline V gene, CDR1 is LNHDA and CDR2 is SQIVND (reference sequence). CDR3 amino acids: CASSIQGGSTEAFF. Written as DNA, the CDR3 is TGTGCCAGTAGTATCCAGGGAGGGAGCACTGAAGCTTTCTTT. Full variable domain (rest looked up from reference TRBV19 and TRBJ1-1): DGGITQSPKYLFRKEGQNVTLSCEQNLNHDAMYWYRQDPGQGLRLIYYSQIVNDFQKGDIAEGYSVSREKKESFPLTVTSAQKNPTAFYLCASSIQGGSTEAFFGQGTRLTVV.

The genes are TRBV10-2 and TRBJ1-5; D unclear. The ends were cut back, 2 bases at V and 5 bases at J, with 7 bases in the middle. CDR1 is WSHSY, CDR2 SAAADI, per germline. The CDR3 length is 13 residues. The CDR3 DNA follows: TGCGCCAGCAGTGAGAACAGTTATCAGCCCCAGCATTTT. Translated: CASSENSYQPQHF.

This chain links TRBV28 with TRBJ2-7; 9 bases agree with TRBD2. Trimming at V came to 5 bases and at J to 5 bases, leaving 10 bases not matched to a gene. The germline CDR1 and CDR2 sequences are MDHEN and SYDVKM. The CDR3 is made up of 15 amino acids. This CDR3 is CASSPLREGRDEQYF. Here the CDR3 DNA reads TGTGCCAGCAGTCCCCTGCGGGAGGGCCGGGACGAGCAGTACTTC.

V gene TRBV27 combines with J gene TRBJ2-2; D call uncertain. CDR3 length equals 13 residues. V dropped 6 bases and J dropped 4 bases, with 9 bases sitting between them. Germline-derived CDR1 and CDR2 are MNHEY and SMNVEV (reference sequence). CDR3 loop: CASRGFGTGELFF. The CDR3 DNA sequence: TGTGCCAGCAGGGGGTTCGGCACCGGGGAGCTGTTTTTT.

The chain uses TRBV9 and TRBJ2-7; 7 nucleotides align to TRBD2. V gave up 7 bases and J gave up 3 bases; unmatched junction bases: 1. This CDR3 spans 11 amino acids. Germline CDR1 and CDR2: SGDLS and YYNGEE. CDR3 protein: CASGRDYEQYF. The CDR3 DNA follows: TGTGCCAGCGGGAGGGACTACGAGCAGTACTTC.

The J gene is TRBJ1-2, the V gene TRBV18; a possible D gene is TRBD1 (6 bases). The CDR3 loop spans 15 amino acids. Germline V lookup: CDR1 KGHSH, CDR2 LQKENI. Trimming removed 0 bases from V and 4 bases from J, with 12 bases in between. The CDR3: CASSPPTDSFYGYTF. The CDR3 bases are TGTGCCAGCTCACCACCGACGGACAGTTTCTATGGCTACACCTTC.

V is TRBV7-9 and J is TRBJ2-7, with TRBD1 identical over 7 bases. With V trimmed by 6 bases and J by 5 bases, 10 bases remained unmatched. The CDR3 runs 14 residues. CDR1 and CDR2 from the germline V gene are SEHNR and FQNEAQ (reference sequence). CDR3 nucleotides: TGTGCCAGCAGTCAGGGGACAGCGAAGAACGAGCAGTACTTC. This translates into CASSQGTAKNEQYF.

The chain uses TRBV6-1 and TRBJ1-5; 10 positions agree with TRBD1. This CDR3 has 14 residues. V was clipped by 7 bases and J by 11 bases; unmatched bases: 11. The germline V gene has CDR1 MNHNS and CDR2 SASEGT. The CDR3 spells CASNRDRGIRAQHF. Written as DNA, the CDR3 is TGTGCCAGCAACCGGGACAGGGGAATCAGGGCCCAGCATTTT.

The chain is built from TRBV4-1 and TRBJ2-1; TRBD1 or TRBD2 may be the D gene (5 bases each). Germline V CDR1 and CDR2: MGHRA, YSYEKL. Trimming shortened V by 2 bases and J by 7 bases, and 15 bases separated the two germline ends. The CDR3 covers 15 residues. The CDR3 region is CASSQTGTSGNEQFF. CDR3 in DNA: TGCGCCAGCAGCCAAACCGGGACGAGCGGTAATGAGCAGTTCTTC.

The chain links TRBV19 to TRBJ2-1; 9 bases line up with TRBD2. Per the germline V gene, CDR1 is LNHDA and CDR2 is SQIVND (reference sequence). V lost 5 bases and J lost 6; bases outside the gene matches: 8. The length of the CDR3 is 15 residues. Here the CDR3 DNA reads TGTGCCAGTAGTGATAGCGGGAGAAAGTCCAATGAGCAGTTCTTC. It codes for CASSDSGRKSNEQFF.

This chain uses TRBV30 with TRBJ1-6, with a tentative D call TRBD1 (6 bases). The CDR3 consists of 14 residues. Germline V gene sequence: CDR1 GTSNPN, CDR2 SVGIG (reference sequence). V dropped 3 bases and J dropped 5 bases, with 11 bases sitting between them. The CDR3 nucleotides are TGTGCCTGGAGCATCACAGGGAATAATTCACCCCTCCACTTT. This gives the protein CAWSITGNNSPLHF.

The chain joins TRBV19 to TRBJ2-3, with 12 bases fitting TRBD2. Germline assignment: CDR1 LNHDA and CDR2 SQIVND (reference sequence). The V segment lost 9 bases and the J segment 4 bases; nucleotides outside the gene matches: 2. The CDR3 sequence is 13 residues long. This CDR3 reads CASRTSGADTQYF. The CDR3 region has the DNA TGTGCCAGCCGGACTAGCGGGGCAGATACGCAGTATTTT.

Remarks on this clone: One end of the junction is discordant with germline, which a read error may explain. This chain uses TRBV7-7 with TRBJ2-1; perhaps TRBD1 as D (6 bases). The CDR3 is 15 residues long. The germline V gene has CDR1 SSHAT and CDR2 FNYEAQ (reference sequence). CDR3 region: CASSQGYSRGNEQFF. DNA of the CDR3: TGTGCTAGCAGCCAGGGGTATAGTAGGGGCAATGAGCAGTTCTTC. The full variable domain, its missing parts supplied by reference TRBV7-7 and TRBJ2-1, is GAGVSQSPRYKVTKRGQDVTLRCDPISSHATLYWYQQALGQGPEFLTYFNYEAQPDKSGLPSDRFSAERPEGSISTLTIQRTEQRDSAMYRCASSQGYSRGNEQFFGPGTRLTVL.

DNA of the CDR3: TGTGCCAGCAGTTCCCCCACCCCGGGAGGGGCCTACGAGCAGTACTTC. Protein product: CASSSPTPGGAYEQYF. The chain carries TRBV28 and TRBJ2-7; 8 nucleotides match TRBD2. CDR3 length: 16 amino acids. Trimming cost V 4 bases and J 2 bases; bases outside gene matches: 10. Germline lookup yields CDR1 MDHEN and CDR2 SYDVKM.

The gene calls are TRBV4-1 and TRBJ2-7; D uncertain. Germline CDR1 reads MGHRA; CDR2 reads YSYEKL. V was shortened by 0 bases and J by 2 bases, with 8 bases between the two germline ends. The CDR3 runs to 14 residues. The CDR3 region is CASSQEEPAYEQYF. CDR3 coding DNA: TGCGCCAGCAGCCAAGAAGAACCTGCCTACGAGCAGTACTTC.

The chain couples TRBV5-1 to TRBJ2-2; TRBD2 might be the D (6 bases). CDR3 length equals 12 residues. The V gene's germline CDR1 is SGHRS and CDR2 YFSETQ. Trimming cost V 7 bases and J 6 bases, with 10 bases left between them. The CDR3 DNA is TGCGCCAGCGGCGGGACGGCCGGGGAGCTGTTTTTT. Amino acid sequence: CASGGTAGELFF.

Written as DNA, the CDR3 is TGCGCCAGCAGGTCCTCTGGGGGACGCGGGGTTGGGACTGAGCAGTTCTTC. Residues: CASRSSGGRGVGTEQFF. The rearrangement links TRBV4-1 to TRBJ2-1, with a possible D match to TRBD2 (6 bases). Germline CDR1 MGHRA, CDR2 YSYEKL. Trimming took off 6 bases at V and 9 bases at J, with 27 bases between the two ends. The CDR3 sequence is 17 residues long.

V usage is TRBV9 and J usage is TRBJ2-7; D is perhaps TRBD1 (6 bases). This CDR3 contains 15 residues. The V and J ends lost 4 bases and 0 bases respectively, with 14 bases between them. Germline V gene sequence: CDR1 SGDLS, CDR2 YYNGEE. The CDR3 region has the DNA TGTGCCAGCAGCCGCCGGGACACGAGCTCCTACGAGCAGTACTTC. Translating it yields CASSRRDTSSYEQYF.

CDR3: CASSSQGASGANVLTF. CDR3 DNA sequence: TGTGCCAGCAGCTCACAGGGGGCGAGTGGGGCCAACGTCCTGACTTTC. The genes are TRBV7-8 and TRBJ2-6, with TRBD1 matching 9 bases. From germline, CDR1 is SGHVS and CDR2 FQNEAQ. V lost 4 bases, J lost 3 bases, and 4 bases stayed unmatched. This CDR3 is built from 16 residues.

In its sample, this clone was seen a few times. The chain couples TRBV5-1 to TRBJ2-1; D ambiguous. The germline V gene encodes CDR1 SGHRS and CDR2 YFSETQ. V was cut by 3 bases and J by 6 bases, with 10 bases left in between. This CDR3 region has 13 residues. The CDR3 here is CASSSWIGNEQFF. The CDR3 DNA is TGCGCCAGCAGCTCATGGATAGGCAATGAGCAGTTCTTC.

The V gene is TRBV7-2, the J gene TRBJ1-1, with 9 bases lining up with TRBD1. J was trimmed by 4 bases and V by 4 bases; bases with no gene match: 19. The CDR3 runs to 19 residues. Germline CDR1 is SGHTA and CDR2 is FQGNSA. This chain's CDR3 is CASSSETGTGIAFGTEAFF. The CDR3 region has the DNA TGTGCCAGCAGCTCAGAGACCGGGACAGGGATCGCTTTTGGCACTGAAGCTTTCTTT.

The J gene is TRBJ2-2, the V gene TRBV19, with D tentatively TRBD2 (6 bases). CDR3 length equals 14 residues. The V gene lost 9 bases and the J gene lost 2 bases, with 13 bases spanning the gap. Per the germline V gene, CDR1 is LNHDA and CDR2 is SQIVND (reference sequence). This chain's CDR3 is CASISGLNTGELFF. The CDR3 nucleotides read TGTGCCAGCATTAGCGGACTTAACACCGGGGAGCTGTTTTTT. Using reference TRBV19 and TRBJ2-2 for the parts outside the CDR3, the full variable domain is DGGITQSPKYLFRKEGQNVTLSCEQNLNHDAMYWYRQDPGQGLRLIYYSQIVNDFQKGDIAEGYSVSREKKESFPLTVTSAQKNPTAFYLCASISGLNTGELFFGEGSRLTVL.

V and J are TRBV2 and TRBJ2-7; 7 nucleotides agree with TRBD1. Germline V gene lookup returns CDR1 SNHLY and CDR2 FYNNEI. Trimming cost V 6 bases and J 7 bases; bases outside gene matches: 15. The CDR3 contains 15 residues. The DNA for the CDR3 is TGTGCCAGCAGCCCCCAGACAGGGAGAAGCGCGGAGCAGTACTTC. Protein sequence: CASSPQTGRSAEQYF.

This rearrangement joins TRBV7-6 to TRBJ2-5; perhaps D is TRBD1 or TRBD2 (5 bases each). V lost 2 bases and J 2 bases, leaving 9 bases between the germline ends. The CDR3 covers 14 residues. CDR1 is SGHVS, CDR2 FNYEAQ, per germline. The CDR3 here is CASSLWDGQETQYF. CDR3 bases: TGTGCCAGCAGCTTATGGGACGGGCAAGAGACCCAGTACTTC.

The chain combines TRBV25-1 with TRBJ2-7; weak D call: TRBD1 (6 bases). The CDR3 spans 14 residues. Germline V gene data show CDR1 as MGHDK and CDR2 as SYGVNS. Trimming shortened V by 5 bases and J by 2 bases, and 13 bases separated the two germline ends. The CDR3 DNA sequence: TGTGCCAGCAGTCCCCCGGGACAAGCCTACGAGCAGTACTTC. As protein: CASSPPGQAYEQYF.

V gene TRBV4-2 combines with J gene TRBJ1-2, with D unclear. Trimming left V 0 bases short and J 0 bases short, with 8 bases between. The CDR3 has 15 amino acids. CDR1 and CDR2 from the germline V gene are LGHNA and YNFKEQ. Here the CDR3 reads CASSQEWTSNYGYTF. DNA of the CDR3: TGTGCCAGCAGCCAAGAGTGGACTTCTAACTATGGCTACACCTTC.